This T cell receptor (beta chain) was profiled in a study of early T cells in non-severe SARS-CoV-2 infection. TCRdb re-analysed the 5' RACE reads in MiXCR, keeping a single row per CDR3 protein. In the table there are approximately 97,000 distinct CDR3 sequences, about 10% of which are singletons. With 1 base removed from V and 7 bases from J, the gap between germline ends came to 17 bases. Germline V gene sequence: CDR1 DFQATT, CDR2 SNEGSKA (reference sequence). The CDR3 length is 16 residues. This specimen consisted of whole blood, obtained at baseline. This rearrangement joins TRBV20-1 to TRBJ1-6; D might be TRBD1 (6 bases). The sequence was obtained from an adult who was a healthcare worker with PCR-confirmed SARS-CoV-2 infection or an uninfected control (not recorded which). The CDR3 loop is CSARGRGTGPNSPLHF. The CDR3 coding sequence is TGCAGTGCTAGAGGGAGGGGCACAGGGCCCAATTCACCCCTCCACTTT.